Listed below are T cell receptor beta chains from one sample, sequenced in a study of graft-versus-host responses after intestinal transplantation. Sequenced by immunoSEQ multiplex PCR; TCRdb stores in-frame clones only, minus some. Among more than 90,000 clones, around 93% were seen once, and the ten largest hold 0.45% to 0.55%. These TCRs' antigens remain unknown. The sample was unstimulated CD8+ T cells sorted from spleen or lymph node cells, taken before intestinal transplant. The receptors were gathered from a human donor who received an intestinal transplant. The CDR3 runs from the conserved cysteine through the conserved F or W. A D gene is named only where the DNA matches it firmly. Some rows mark clone size as missing; the rest say once, few, many or name a class of expanded clone.

J gene: TRBJ1-1
clone size: .
V gene: TRBV7-8
D gene: .
CDR3 DNA: TGTGCCAGCAGCTTAGTCAATGAAGCTTTCTTT
CDR3 protein: CASSLVNEAFF

J gene: TRBJ1-4
clone size: .
V gene: TRBV27
D gene: TRBD1
CDR3 DNA: TGTGCCAGCAGCCCCCGGGACAGGGAGACTAATGAAAAACTGTTTTTT
CDR3 protein: CASSPRDRETNEKLFF

J gene: TRBJ2-3
clone size: once
V gene: TRBV4-3
D gene: TRBD2
CDR3 DNA: TGCGCCAGCAGCCAAACTAGCGGGGTCACAGATACGCAGTATTTT
CDR3 protein: CASSQTSGVTDTQYF

J gene: TRBJ2-5
clone size: .
V gene: TRBV5-5
D gene: TRBD2
CDR3 DNA: TGTGCCAGCAGCTTGACTAGCGGGGGCCAAGAGACCCAGTACTTC
CDR3 protein: CASSLTSGGQETQYF

J gene: TRBJ2-1
clone size: .
V gene: TRBV5-4
D gene: .
CDR3 DNA: TGTGCCAGCAGGTACCGACCATCCCCGACAAGACACCTTTACAATGAGCAGTTCTTC
CDR3 protein: CASRYRPSPTRHLYNEQFF

J gene: TRBJ2-7
clone size: .
V gene: TRBV6-6
D gene: TRBD1
CDR3 DNA: TGTGCCAGCAGTTACCCAGGGGGCTACGAGCAGTACTTC
CDR3 protein: CASSYPGGYEQYF

J gene: TRBJ1-4
clone size: .
V gene: TRBV5-5
D gene: TRBD1
CDR3 DNA: TGTGCCAGCAGCTTGGGTGGGACAGGGGCGACTAATGAAAAACTGTTTTTT
CDR3 protein: CASSLGGTGATNEKLFF

J gene: TRBJ2-1
clone size: .
V gene: TRBV27
D gene: TRBD1
CDR3 DNA: TGTGCCAGCAGTCCCGGGACAGGGGGCTACAATGAGCAGTTCTTC
CDR3 protein: CASSPGTGGYNEQFF

J gene: TRBJ2-7
clone size: .
V gene: TRBV9
D gene: TRBD2
CDR3 DNA: TGTGCCAGCAGCGTAGGGGGCGGGGGGGCCTACGAGCAGTACTTC
CDR3 protein: CASSVGGGGAYEQYF

J gene: TRBJ1-2
clone size: few
V gene: TRBV20-1
D gene: .
CDR3 DNA: TGCAGTGCCCCGAACTATGGCTACACCTTC
CDR3 protein: CSAPNYGYTF

J gene: TRBJ1-6
clone size: .
V gene: TRBV19
D gene: .
CDR3 DNA: TGTGCCAGTAGTAGCCTTTTCGGGGTACGGGATTCACCCCTCCACTTT
CDR3 protein: CASSSLFGVRDSPLHF

J gene: TRBJ2-1
clone size: .
V gene: TRBV13
D gene: .
CDR3 DNA: TGTGCCAGCAGCCTTAGTAATGAGCAGTTCTTC
CDR3 protein: CASSLSNEQFF

J gene: TRBJ1-2
clone size: .
V gene: TRBV7-8
D gene: .
CDR3 DNA: TGTGCCAGCAGCTCGCCGGGAGACTATGGCTACACCTTC
CDR3 protein: CASSSPGDYGYTF

J gene: TRBJ1-5
clone size: .
V gene: TRBV19
D gene: .
CDR3 DNA: TGTGCCAGTAGTCCGGACAGCTATCAGCCCCAGCATTTT
CDR3 protein: CASSPDSYQPQHF

J gene: TRBJ1-3
clone size: once
V gene: TRBV4-1
D gene: .
CDR3 DNA: TGCGCCAGCAGCCACGGGGGGACGGACACCATATATTTT
CDR3 protein: CASSHGGTDTIYF

J gene: TRBJ2-7
clone size: .
V gene: TRBV7-8
D gene: TRBD1
CDR3 DNA: TGTGCCAGCAGCTCAGACAGGGGACAAACCAATCCGACCTACGAGCAGTACTTC
CDR3 protein: CASSSDRGQTNPTYEQYF

J gene: TRBJ2-3
clone size: .
V gene: TRBV27
D gene: .
CDR3 DNA: TGTGCCAGCAGTTTATTGGGGGCTACTAGCACAGATACGCAGTATTTT
CDR3 protein: CASSLLGATSTDTQYF

J gene: TRBJ1-5
clone size: .
V gene: TRBV27
D gene: .
CDR3 DNA: TGTGCCAGCAGTTTATCCGGGGTTAGCAATCAGCCCCAGCATTTT
CDR3 protein: CASSLSGVSNQPQHF

J gene: TRBJ1-1
clone size: .
V gene: TRBV6-6
D gene: .
CDR3 DNA: .
CDR3 protein: CASSFGPGLGFF

J gene: TRBJ2-3
clone size: .
V gene: TRBV7-8
D gene: .
CDR3 DNA: TGTGCCAGCAGCTTTAGCGGTCGGGGTCTGGATACGCAGTATTTT
CDR3 protein: CASSFSGRGLDTQYF

J gene: TRBJ2-1
clone size: .
V gene: TRBV27
D gene: .
CDR3 DNA: TGTGCCAGCAGACTGGGAACAGCGGTCTACAATGAGCAGTTCTTC
CDR3 protein: CASRLGTAVYNEQFF

J gene: TRBJ2-7
clone size: .
V gene: TRBV7-2
D gene: TRBD1
CDR3 DNA: TGTGCCAGCAGCCCCGGGACAGGGATCTGGGCCTACGAGCAGTACTTC
CDR3 protein: CASSPGTGIWAYEQYF

J gene: TRBJ2-7
clone size: .
V gene: TRBV19
D gene: TRBD1
CDR3 DNA: TGTGCCAGTAGTATCGGACAGGGGTCAGTCTACGAGCAGTACTTC
CDR3 protein: CASSIGQGSVYEQYF

J gene: TRBJ2-1
clone size: .
V gene: TRBV2
D gene: TRBD2
CDR3 DNA: TGTGCCAGCAGTGAAATTCAGCGGGGGGGGTCCGGGGAGCAGTTCTTC
CDR3 protein: CASSEIQRGGSGEQFF

J gene: TRBJ2-3
clone size: .
V gene: TRBV30
D gene: .
CDR3 DNA: TGTGCCTGGACTAGCGAGGGGTATACGCAGTATTTT
CDR3 protein: CAWTSEGYTQYF

J gene: TRBJ1-6
clone size: .
V gene: TRBV2
D gene: .
CDR3 DNA: TGTGCCAGCAGTGACGCAGGGAATTCCTATAATTCACCCCTCCACTTT
CDR3 protein: CASSDAGNSYNSPLHF

J gene: TRBJ2-2
clone size: .
V gene: TRBV5-6
D gene: TRBD2
CDR3 DNA: TGTGCCAGCAGCTTGGCTGGCGGGAGGTCTGGGGAGCTGTTTTTT
CDR3 protein: CASSLAGGRSGELFF

J gene: TRBJ1-2
clone size: .
V gene: TRBV9
D gene: TRBD1
CDR3 DNA: TGTGCCAGCGGACCGGGACAGGGGGCCTTAGGCGGCTACACCTTC
CDR3 protein: CASGPGQGALGGYTF

J gene: TRBJ2-1
clone size: .
V gene: TRBV7-7
D gene: TRBD2
CDR3 DNA: TGTGCCAGCAGCCCCGGAACAGCGGGAGGGATCTTATTCGGGAATGAGCAGTTCTTC
CDR3 protein: CASSPGTAGGILFGNEQFF

J gene: TRBJ2-3
clone size: .
V gene: TRBV6-5
D gene: TRBD2
CDR3 DNA: TGTGCCAGCAGTTACCTAGCGGGGGGGCGGTCAGATACGCAGTATTTT
CDR3 protein: CASSYLAGGRSDTQYF

J gene: TRBJ2-1
clone size: .
V gene: TRBV19
D gene: TRBD2
CDR3 DNA: TGTGCCAGTAGCCCTAGCGGGTTCTCCTACAATGAGCAGTTCTTC
CDR3 protein: CASSPSGFSYNEQFF

J gene: TRBJ2-1
clone size: .
V gene: TRBV5-1
D gene: .
CDR3 DNA: TGCGCCAGCAGCTTGCGGGAGCGCGACTACAATGAGCAGTTCTTC
CDR3 protein: CASSLRERDYNEQFF

J gene: TRBJ2-5
clone size: .
V gene: TRBV2
D gene: .
CDR3 DNA: TGTGCCAGCACCTCCAGGGATCGGGAGACCCAGTACTTC
CDR3 protein: CASTSRDRETQYF

J gene: TRBJ1-2
clone size: .
V gene: TRBV7-8
D gene: .
CDR3 DNA: TGTGCCAGCAGCTTAACAGGATTGGATGGCTACACCTTC
CDR3 protein: CASSLTGLDGYTF

J gene: TRBJ1-5
clone size: .
V gene: TRBV28
D gene: .
CDR3 DNA: TGTGCCAGCAGAAAATTGGACAATAGCAATCAGCCCCAGCATTTT
CDR3 protein: CASRKLDNSNQPQHF

J gene: TRBJ1-1
clone size: once
V gene: TRBV5-1
D gene: TRBD1
CDR3 DNA: TGCGCCAGCAGCGGGACAGGGGGCTTGAACACTGAAGCTTTCTTT
CDR3 protein: CASSGTGGLNTEAFF

J gene: TRBJ1-2
clone size: once
V gene: TRBV10-3
D gene: TRBD1
CDR3 DNA: TGTGCCATCAGTGAGTCGACAGGGTACCGTGGCTACACCTTC
CDR3 protein: CAISESTGYRGYTF

J gene: TRBJ2-5
clone size: .
V gene: TRBV7-3
D gene: .
CDR3 DNA: TGTGCCAGCAGCTTAATTGGCGGTTCGCAAGAGACCCAGTACTTC
CDR3 protein: CASSLIGGSQETQYF

J gene: TRBJ2-7
clone size: .
V gene: TRBV10-3
D gene: TRBD1
CDR3 DNA: TGTGCCATCAGTGACAGGACAGGGAACAGGCACGAGCAGTACTTC
CDR3 protein: CAISDRTGNRHEQYF

J gene: TRBJ2-5
clone size: .
V gene: TRBV7-9
D gene: TRBD2
CDR3 DNA: TGTGCCGGGGGGGAACTAGTTGTTCACCAAGAGACCCAGTACTTC
CDR3 protein: CAGGELVVHQETQYF

J gene: TRBJ1-5
clone size: .
V gene: TRBV19
D gene: .
CDR3 DNA: TGTGCCAGTAGTATATCCGGGGGCAATCAGCCCCAGCATTTT
CDR3 protein: CASSISGGNQPQHF

J gene: TRBJ1-1
clone size: .
V gene: TRBV7-9
D gene: .
CDR3 DNA: TGTGCCAGCAGCTTAGCGGGACTGGGCGATAACACTGAAGCTTTCTTT
CDR3 protein: CASSLAGLGDNTEAFF

J gene: TRBJ1-1
clone size: once
V gene: TRBV7-2
D gene: .
CDR3 DNA: TGTGCCAGCAGCTTCTCTGGGGGCGGGACTGAAGCTTTCTTT
CDR3 protein: CASSFSGGGTEAFF

J gene: TRBJ2-3
clone size: .
V gene: TRBV4-2
D gene: TRBD2
CDR3 DNA: TGTGCCAGCAGCCAAGGGGAGGGGTTGCACACAGATACGCAGTATTTT
CDR3 protein: CASSQGEGLHTDTQYF

J gene: TRBJ1-4
clone size: .
V gene: TRBV7-9
D gene: .
CDR3 DNA: TGTGCCAGCACCCACGACACCCCCCTGGAAAAACTGTTTTTT
CDR3 protein: CASTHDTPLEKLFF

J gene: TRBJ1-5
clone size: .
V gene: TRBV19
D gene: .
CDR3 DNA: TGTGCCAGTAGTACCCGGACGGGACACAATCAGCCCCAGCATTTT
CDR3 protein: CASSTRTGHNQPQHF

J gene: TRBJ1-1
clone size: once
V gene: TRBV27
D gene: .
CDR3 DNA: TGTGCCAGCAGTCTCCGAGGACAGAACACTGAAGCTTTCTTT
CDR3 protein: CASSLRGQNTEAFF

J gene: TRBJ1-1
clone size: .
V gene: TRBV29-1
D gene: TRBD1
CDR3 DNA: TGCAGCGTTGAGACAGGGGGCCTCACTGAAGCTTTCTTT
CDR3 protein: CSVETGGLTEAFF

J gene: TRBJ1-1
clone size: .
V gene: TRBV19
D gene: .
CDR3 DNA: TGTGCCAGTAGTGTAACAGGGTTGACTGAAGCTTTCTTT
CDR3 protein: CASSVTGLTEAFF

J gene: TRBJ2-3
clone size: .
V gene: TRBV19
D gene: .
CDR3 DNA: TGTGCCACCAACAGGGCCCCCACAGATACGCAGTATTTT
CDR3 protein: CATNRAPTDTQYF

J gene: TRBJ1-2
clone size: .
V gene: TRBV4-1
D gene: TRBD1
CDR3 DNA: TGCGCCAGCAGCCTAACCACCGGGACAGTGAACTATGGCTACACCTTC
CDR3 protein: CASSLTTGTVNYGYTF

J gene: TRBJ1-1
clone size: .
V gene: TRBV29-1
D gene: .
CDR3 DNA: TGCAGCGTTGGGTTGGGCAGGTTGAACACTGAAGCTTTCTTT
CDR3 protein: CSVGLGRLNTEAFF